A few counts support the clone carrying this TCR beta chain. No antigen is known for it. The record originates from a study of spatial heterogeneity in lung cancer. Looking at the study overall: Raw reads showed each unique TCR and UMI combination turning up more than ten times on average.

The time point here: sample taken at primary tumor resection. In each case, whole RNA from tumor, nontumor lung or frozen PBMC was sequenced unsorted. Study results and caveats: Ubiquitous expanded tumor TCRs appeared in blood more at resection than follow-up.

Via MiXCR, TCRdb re-called the 5' RACE reads, giving one row per CDR3 protein. The sample contains some 45,000 distinct CDR3 sequences, about an eighth of which appear only once. The CDR3 length is 16 residues. The V end was cut by 0 bases, the J end by 6 bases, with 17 bases between. Looked up from germline, CDR1 is LNHNV and CDR2 is YYDKDF (reference sequence). The receptor was isolated from a female donor with early-stage non-small cell lung cancer. The chain is built from TRBV15 and TRBJ1-1; a weak D match, TRBD1 (6 bases). Sequencing used PBMCs, obtained at surgery. The CDR3 sequence: CATSRDRMGGNSEAFF. The DNA of the CDR3 is TGTGCCACCAGCAGAGATCGTATGGGGGGCAATTCTGAAGCTTTCTTT.